This T cell receptor beta chain was captured in a study of molecular identifiers for immune sequencing clone quantification. Study background: RNA from 20,000 or 100,000 naive CD8 cells was split five ways in replicates, with four sequenced.

V gave up 2 bases and J gave up 4 bases, with 17 bases separating them. The CDR3 length is 16 residues. The V gene's germline CDR1 is MDHEN and CDR2 SYDVKM. Using its own MiXCR run on the PCR reads, TCRdb lists one record per CDR3 protein. This sample yields about 510,000 distinct CDR3 sequences, of which about 20% are seen a single time; about 0.84% belongs to the top ten. Study-level results: It was shown that clones above 20 RNA copies held over 98% of effector molecules, but under 1% in naive cells.

Input for naive CD8 libraries was about 18,000 to 1,100,000 sorted cells; the RNA fraction used was 10%, 30% or 50%. Naive CD8 T cells, phenotype CD8+CD4-CCR7+CD45RA+, were sorted. With respect to this clonotype: What it binds is not known. A read error may explain this, as a much larger clone is one base away.

The receptor was derived from a human donor in good health. Some libraries in this study had Jurkat cell RNA spiked in. The chain uses TRBV28 and TRBJ1-1, with D tentatively TRBD1 (5 bases). The sequencing sample was made of naive CD8+ T cells from blood, with Jurkat cell RNA spiked in. The subset denotes: FACS-sorted CD8+CD4-CCR7+CD45RA+ naive T cells. CDR3 sequence (DNA): TGTGCCAGCAGTTTAGCGCTACTTCTGGGGGGCACTGAAGCTTTCTTT. Amino acids: CASSLALLLGGTEAFF. Looking up the rest from reference TRBV28 and TRBJ1-1 gives the full variable domain: DVKVTQSSRYLVKRTGEKVFLECVQDMDHENMFWYRQDPGLGLRLIYFSYDVKMKEKGDIPEGYSVSREKKERFSLILESASTNQTSMYLCASSLALLLGGTEAFFGQGTRLTVV.